Each of the 31 T cell receptor beta chains below was sequenced from the same sample in a study of post-analysis software for immune sequencing data. Study-level points and caveats: The five TRBV segments detected at higher frequency in patients than in controls included TRBV5-6, TRBV5-1 and TRBV20-1.

The authors incorporated unique molecular identifiers into the TCR beta cDNA libraries. TCRdb reprocessed the PCR reads with MiXCR, giving one entry per CDR3 protein. The profile covers hundreds of thousands of distinct CDR3 sequences, with approximately 53% appearing a single time and approximately 4.3% taken by the ten largest. These receptors are not linked to any known antigen. Input material: blood. Receptors were obtained from a girl between 5 and 17 years old with multiple sclerosis.

The chain recombines TRBV5-1 with TRBJ2-3; 9 nucleotides line up with TRBD2. The CDR3 is made up of 13 amino acids. Looked up from germline, CDR1 is SGHRS and CDR2 is YFSETQ. Losses at the gene ends were 0 bases for V and 14 bases for J; bases not matched to a gene: 7. The DNA for the CDR3 is TGCGCCAGCAGCTTGGTAGCGGGAGCGGCTGCGTATTTT. Translation: CASSLVAGAAAYF.

The chain combines TRBV20-1 with TRBJ2-5; tentative D call: TRBD1 (6 bases). The J call is in doubt because the DNA end fits TRBJ2-7 better. The CDR3 totals 14 residues. From germline, CDR1 is DFQATT and CDR2 SNEGSKA (reference sequence). CDR3 coding DNA: TGCAGTGCCAAAGGACAGCTGGTTACCTACGAGCAGTACTTC. It is translated as CSAKGQLVTYEQYF.

This clonotype was observed a handful of times. This chain links TRBV29-1 with TRBJ1-2, with TRBD1 as a possible D gene (6 bases). The CDR3 has 12 residues. Germline CDR1 SQVTM, CDR2 ANQGSEA. Between the trimmed V and J ends, which lost 7 bases and 3 bases, there was a span of 12 bases. CDR3: CSAGQSYYGYTF. Here the CDR3 DNA reads TGCAGCGCCGGACAGTCATACTATGGCTACACCTTC.

Only one count was recorded for this clonotype. The chain joins TRBV29-1 to TRBJ2-7; no firm D call. The CDR3 spans 12 residues. Trimming stripped 4 bases from V and 6 bases from J, with 13 bases between. Germline lookup yields CDR1 SQVTM and CDR2 ANQGSEA. The CDR3 nucleotides read TGCAGCGTTGTGTCGGGTGTCTGCGAGCAGTACTTC. This encodes CSVVSGVCEQYF.

There are a few counts of this clonotype. The chain employs TRBV29-1 and TRBJ2-7; possibly TRBD2 for D (6 bases). Germline CDR1 is SQVTM and CDR2 is ANQGSEA. V was cut by 6 bases and J by 2 bases, with 17 bases left in between. The CDR3 is made up of 14 amino acids. CDR3 sequence reads: CSVTRRGDTYEQYF. For the CDR3, the DNA is TGCAGCGTCACGCGGAGGGGAGACACCTACGAGCAGTACTTC.

The chain recombines TRBV15 with TRBJ1-1, with D unclear. Germline V CDR1 and CDR2: LNHNV, YYDKDF (reference sequence). The germline V and J ends were trimmed by 0 bases and 0 bases, with 8 bases remaining between them. This CDR3 is built from 15 residues. The chain's CDR3 is CATSRDQRMNTEAFF. CDR3 nucleotides: TGTGCCACCAGCAGAGATCAGAGAATGAACACTGAAGCTTTCTTT.

This clonotype was observed a handful of times. This rearrangement joins TRBV12-3 or TRBV12-4 to TRBJ1-5, with a weak D call TRBD1 (5 bases). The CDR3 length is 15 residues. V was trimmed by 5 bases and J by 4 bases, leaving 15 bases between them. CDR3 amino acids: CASSQQAKGNQPQHF. The CDR3 DNA is TGTGCCAGCAGTCAACAGGCCAAGGGGAATCAGCCCCAGCATTTT.

The rearrangement links TRBV12-3 or TRBV12-4 to TRBJ1-1; 7 bases match TRBD1. CDR3 size: 17 residues. Trimming took 3 bases from V and 1 from J; bases not matched to a gene: 11. CDR3 residues: CASSFSRGRYANTEAFF. DNA of the CDR3: TGTGCCAGCAGTTTTAGCAGGGGGAGATATGCGAACACTGAAGCTTTCTTT.

The chain carries TRBV7-9 and TRBJ2-5; the match to TRBD1 covers 11 bases. Germline CDR1 is SEHNR and CDR2 is FQNEAQ (reference sequence). The junction had 8 bases not matched to a gene; V was cut back by 4 bases and J by 4 bases. The CDR3 totals 16 residues. The CDR3 DNA sequence: TGTGCCAGCAGCTATCCAGGACAGGGGGCATTAGAGACCCAGTACTTC. Amino acids: CASSYPGQGALETQYF.

This chain uses TRBV12-3 or TRBV12-4 with TRBJ2-4; the D gene is possibly TRBD1 (6 bases). The CDR3 totals 15 residues. Trimming stripped 1 base from V and 7 bases from J, with 14 bases between. CDR3 nucleotides: TGTGCCAGCAGTTTAGTTCAGGGGTTAGGGAACATTCAGTACTTC. Its protein product is CASSLVQGLGNIQYF.

This rearrangement joins TRBV7-9 to TRBJ2-5; the match to TRBD1 covers 10 bases. The J call is in doubt because the DNA end fits TRBJ2-7 better. In germline, CDR1 is SEHNR, CDR2 FQNEAQ (reference sequence). The CDR3 runs 15 residues. The CDR3 spells CASSPRQGAGYEQYF. The CDR3 coding sequence is TGTGCCAGCAGCCCTAGACAGGGGGCAGGCTACGAGCAGTACTTC.

A word on this clonotype: A read error may account for a junction end that differs from germline. The CDR3 spells CASSFPGQGVSGANVPTF. DNA of the CDR3: TGTGCCAGCAGCTTCCCGGGACAGGGGGTCTCTGGGGCCAACGTCCCGACTTTC. The chain uses TRBV11-1 and TRBJ2-6; 11 bases map to TRBD1. This CDR3 has 18 residues. Germline CDR1 SGHAT, CDR2 FQDESV (reference sequence).

This chain connects TRBV9 to TRBJ2-7; D might be TRBD1 (5 bases). V was pared by 0 bases and J by 5 bases, with 12 bases between. The germline CDR1 and CDR2 sequences are SGDLS and YYNGEE. This CDR3 is built from 14 residues. The CDR3 region is CASSVATGVDEQYF. CDR3 in DNA: TGTGCCAGCAGCGTAGCTACAGGAGTCGACGAGCAGTACTTC.

V is TRBV20-1 and J is TRBJ2-1, with 9 positions matching TRBD2. The CDR3 is made up of 16 amino acids. J was trimmed by 8 bases and V by 1 base; bases with no gene match: 12. Germline V gene data show CDR1 as DFQATT and CDR2 as SNEGSKA (reference sequence). CDR3 sequence reads: CSARVETSGIQYEQFF. DNA for the CDR3: TGCAGTGCTAGAGTGGAGACTAGCGGTATACAATATGAGCAGTTCTTC.

This sequence joins TRBV6-2 or TRBV6-3 and TRBJ1-1; D is unclear. Per the germline V gene, CDR1 is MNHEY and CDR2 is SVGEGT. Trimming shortened V by 8 bases and J by 1 base, and 8 bases separated the two germline ends. The CDR3 consists of 12 residues. CDR3 sequence: CASDRGNTEAFF. The CDR3 bases are TGTGCCAGCGATCGGGGGAACACTGAAGCTTTCTTT.

This chain uses TRBV20-1 with TRBJ2-5; D is perhaps TRBD1 (7 bases). CDR1 is DFQATT and CDR2 is SNEGSKA in the germline V gene (reference sequence). The germline V and J ends were trimmed by 0 bases and 1 base, with 12 bases remaining between them. The CDR3 contains 15 residues. CDR3 sequence (DNA): TGCAGTGCTAGAGAACAGGGGAGGACCCAAGAGACCCAGTACTTC. Its protein is CSAREQGRTQETQYF.

A word on this clonotype: The junction and the germline gene differ at one end; a read error may be behind it. The chain employs TRBV5-1 and TRBJ2-1, with 8 bases that match TRBD2. CDR1 is SGHRS and CDR2 is YFSETQ in the germline V gene. The CDR3 spans 15 residues. Written as DNA, the CDR3 is TGCGCCAGCAGCTTGGGGCGGGGGGCAGGCAATGGGCAGTTCTTC. This sequence encodes CASSLGRGAGNGQFF.

Only a few counts were recorded for this clonotype. V and J are TRBV7-9 and TRBJ2-1, with 11 bases matching TRBD2. Germline trimming cut 1 base from V and 10 bases from J; bases unmatched to any gene: 6. This CDR3 has 15 amino acids. CDR1 is SEHNR and CDR2 is FQNEAQ in the germline V gene (reference sequence). CDR3: CASSLGLAGTEEQFF. CDR3 DNA: TGTGCCAGCAGCTTAGGACTAGCGGGGACGGAGGAGCAGTTCTTC.

This clonotype was detected only a few times. The chain combines TRBV5-1 with TRBJ2-7, with D maybe TRBD1 (6 bases). Looked up from germline, CDR1 is SGHRS and CDR2 is YFSETQ. This CDR3 spans 15 amino acids. Deletions cut 0 bases from V and 0 bases from J, with 10 bases between. CDR3 DNA sequence: TGCGCCAGCAGCTTGGGGGGACAACTCTCCTACGAGCAGTACTTC. Translated, it gives CASSLGGQLSYEQYF. The full variable domain, with the rest looked up from reference TRBV5-1 and TRBJ2-7, is KAGVTQTPRYLIKTRGQQVTLSCSPISGHRSVSWYQQTPGQGLQFLFEYFSETQRNKGNFPGRFSGRQFSNSRSEMNVSTLELGDSALYLCASSLGGQLSYEQYFGPGTRLTVT.

The CDR3 region has the DNA TGTGCCAGCAAGGGGCAGGCGAGCTCCTACGAGCAGTACTTC. Translated, it gives CASKGQASSYEQYF. The chain has TRBV6-1 and TRBJ2-7, with D perhaps TRBD1 (5 bases). Trimming cost V 7 bases and J 0 bases, with 13 bases left between them. The CDR3 runs 14 residues. CDR1 is MNHNS and CDR2 is SASEGT in the germline V gene.

The rearrangement links TRBV6-1 to TRBJ1-4; D is perhaps TRBD1 (6 bases). Trimming stripped 5 bases from V and 7 bases from J, with 14 bases between. The CDR3 contains 14 residues. Germline V lookup: CDR1 MNHNS, CDR2 SASEGT. In DNA, the CDR3 is TGTGCCAGCAGTAAACAGGGAGGGGGTGAAAAACTGTTTTTT. This translates into CASSKQGGGEKLFF.

This clonotype is a singleton in its sample. This rearrangement joins TRBV3-1 to TRBJ2-3; tentatively, D is TRBD1 (5 bases). CDR3 length: 16 amino acids. Germline V gives CDR1 LGHDT, CDR2 YNNKEL (reference sequence). V dropped 0 bases and J dropped 5 bases, with 15 bases sitting between them. CDR3 loop: CASSQDNRPGKDTQYF. The CDR3 region has the DNA TGTGCCAGCAGCCAAGATAACCGGCCAGGGAAAGATACGCAGTATTTT.

A few counts support this clonotype. V and J are TRBV12-5 and TRBJ2-1, with 9 bases aligning to TRBD1. The CDR3 loop spans 16 amino acids. Unmatched junction bases numbered 8, after V lost 3 bases and J lost 5 bases. The germline CDR1 and CDR2 sequences are LGHNT and FRNRAP. Written as DNA, the CDR3 is TGTGCTAGTGGTTTCGTACAGGGGGCGCCTAACAATGAGCAGTTCTTC. Encoded protein: CASGFVQGAPNNEQFF. The entire variable domain, with the rest obtained from reference TRBV12-5 and TRBJ2-1, is as follows: DARVTQTPRHKVTEMGQEVTMRCQPILGHNTVFWYRQTMMQGLELLAYFRNRAPLDDSGMPKDRFSAEMPDATLATLKIQPSEPRDSAVYFCASGFVQGAPNNEQFFGPGTRLTVL.

This sequence joins TRBV20-1 and TRBJ1-6; a weak D match, TRBD1 (5 bases). CDR1 DFQATT and CDR2 SNEGSKA come from the germline V gene (reference sequence). This CDR3 region has 12 residues. V gave up 6 bases and J gave up 10 bases, with 13 bases separating them. The CDR3 nucleotides read TGCAGTGCCCCCCAGGGTGTGTCACCCCTCCACTTT. Residues: CSAPQGVSPLHF.

This chain joins TRBV29-1 and TRBJ2-5; the match to TRBD2 covers 7 bases. The CDR3 is 11 amino acids. J lost 5 bases, V lost 6 bases, and 3 bases had no gene match. Looked up from germline, CDR1 is SQVTM and CDR2 is ANQGSEA. The CDR3 region is CSVARGETQYF. For the CDR3, the DNA is TGCAGCGTGGCGCGGGGGGAGACCCAGTACTTC. Based on the CDR3 plus reference TRBV29-1 and TRBJ2-5, the full variable domain is SAVISQKPSRDICQRGTSLTIQCQVDSQVTMMFWYRQQPGQSLTLIATANQGSEATYESGFVIDKFPISRPNLTFSTLTVSNMSPEDSSIYLCSVARGETQYFGPGTRLLVL.

The chain carries TRBV5-1 and TRBJ2-5, with D maybe TRBD2 (5 bases). The DNA end is a closer match to TRBJ2-7, so the J assignment may be wrong. The CDR3 covers 13 residues. Germline V gives CDR1 SGHRS, CDR2 YFSETQ. The CDR3 protein is CASGLPDGYEQYF. DNA of the CDR3: TGCGCCAGCGGACTTCCGGACGGATACGAGCAGTACTTC.

V usage is TRBV15 and J usage is TRBJ2-7, with a tentative D call TRBD2 (5 bases). The closer fit of TRBJ2-5 to the DNA end suggests the J call may be wrong. Germline CDR1 reads LNHNV; CDR2 reads YYDKDF (reference sequence). The CDR3 is 12 residues long. For the CDR3, the DNA is TGTGCCACCAGCAGGGGAGTGGAGACCCAGTACTTC. It translates to CATSRGVETQYF.

This clonotype was picked up a small number of times. V gene TRBV12-3 or TRBV12-4 combines with J gene TRBJ2-3; D gene ambiguous. V lost 2 bases to trimming and J lost 0 bases, with 6 bases between them. The CDR3 is 14 amino acids. For the CDR3, the DNA is TGTGCCAGCAGTTTACTGAGTAGCACAGATACGCAGTATTTT. It codes for CASSLLSSTDTQYF.

This clonotype was observed a single time. The chain combines TRBV12-3 or TRBV12-4 with TRBJ1-2; D unresolved. V shed 3 bases and J shed 6 bases, with 17 bases lying between them. The CDR3 runs to 15 residues. The CDR3, as DNA: TGTGCCAGCAGTTTTTTGACTTGGGAATTAGATGGCTACACCTTC. Translation: CASSFLTWELDGYTF.

The chain recombines TRBV3-1 with TRBJ2-3; a possible D gene is TRBD2 (6 bases). CDR3 size: 16 residues. The V gene lost 0 bases and the J gene lost 7 bases, with 17 bases spanning the gap. Germline V gene sequence: CDR1 LGHDT, CDR2 YNNKEL (reference sequence). This CDR3 is CASSQEGGAITYTQYF. The CDR3 bases are TGTGCCAGCAGCCAAGAAGGAGGGGCTATAACGTATACGCAGTATTTT.

The CDR3 region has the DNA TGTGCCATCAGCCTGGACAGGGCCCCCAATGAGCAGTTCTTC. It yields the protein CAISLDRAPNEQFF. This sequence joins TRBV10-3 and TRBJ2-1, with TRBD1 identical over 8 bases. V trimming: 6 bases; J trimming: 6 bases; junction bases outside the gene matches: 7. The CDR3 totals 14 residues. The germline CDR1 and CDR2 sequences are ENHRY and SYGVKD.